This T cell receptor beta chain was sequenced for a study of neoadjuvant anti-PD-1 for oral cavity cancer. This CDR3 is 15 amino acids long. V was clipped by 2 bases and J by 2 bases, with 9 bases between them. CDR1 is SGHAT, CDR2 FQNNGV, per germline. Time point given: after neoadjuvant nivolumab, at surgical resection. Cohort: HPV-negative, locally advanced oral cavity squamous cell carcinoma patients. Blood cells were analyzed directly, without culture or expansion. Profiled with immunoSEQ multiplex PCR; TCRdb holds only in-frame clones, not every one. In the table there are about 7,800 clones, 55% to 70% of which are singletons.

This chain uses TRBV11-2 with TRBJ2-2; weak D call: TRBD1 (5 bases). This sequence originates from a person between 40 and 85 years old with oral cavity squamous cell carcinoma. Source: PBMCs, taken after nivolumab (anti-PD-1) treatment. CDR3 region: CASSLNRGNTGELFF. The CDR3 DNA follows: TGTGCCAGCAGCTTAAATAGGGGCAACACCGGGGAGCTGTTTTTT.